These 27 T cell receptor beta chains were sequenced from one sample in a study of shared clonotypes between healthy human individuals (TCRdb year 2020). CD8 naive samples were CD45RO-negative cells positively selected for CCR7, giving a CD45RA+CCR7+ population that excluded TemRA cells. Libraries were made using the immunoSEQ multiplex PCR assay. TCRdb retrieved this table from immuneACCESS and kept in-frame rearrangements only. Not all clones are present; in checked studies, unresolved V genes account for under half, and no reason is known for the remainder. In this sample the table shows around 2,000,000 clones, roughly 95% of which occur a single time. The ten largest clones represent 1% to 1.5% of the sample. Sample: naive CD8+ T cells sorted from blood. The meaning of the sample's cell subset or site label: CD45RA+CCR7+. The receptors stem from a man between 18 and 29 years old in good health.

V is TRBV4-1 and J is TRBJ1-2, with TRBD1 as a possible D gene (5 bases). Germline lookup yields CDR1 MGHRA and CDR2 YSYEKL. V gave up 0 bases and J gave up 2 bases, with 16 bases separating them. The CDR3 runs 17 residues. The CDR3 spells CASSQDSPLGANYGYTF. The CDR3 DNA is TGCGCCAGCAGCCAAGATTCCCCTTTAGGGGCCAACTATGGCTACACCTTC.

As regards this clone: This specimen includes other DNA sequences encoding the same CDR3. The chain recombines TRBV6-6 with TRBJ2-7; either TRBD1 or TRBD2 may supply D (6 bases each). This CDR3 is built from 15 residues. Germline values: CDR1 MNHNY, CDR2 SVGAGI (reference sequence). The V and J ends lost 4 bases and 3 bases respectively, with 16 bases between them. In DNA form, the CDR3 reads TGTGCCAGCAGTTCCCCAGGCAGGGGAGGCTACGAGCAGTACTTC. Protein: CASSSPGRGGYEQYF.

The chain links TRBV19 to TRBJ2-7; D may be TRBD1 (6 bases). V gave up 5 bases and J gave up 3 bases, with 20 bases separating them. CDR3 length: 16 residues. Germline CDR1 is LNHDA and CDR2 is SQIVND (reference sequence). In DNA, the CDR3 is TGTGCCAGTAGTGGGGGCTCAGGGATGGGGCTCTACGAGCAGTACTTC. This codes for CASSGGSGMGLYEQYF.

V is TRBV5-1 and J is TRBJ2-7, with TRBD1 identical over 11 bases. The germline CDR1 and CDR2 sequences are SGHRS and YFSETQ. There are 15 residues in the CDR3. The V gene end was trimmed by 3 bases and the J gene end by 0 bases; junction bases not matched to a gene: 2. The CDR3 reads CASSWDRGFSYEQYF. The DNA of the CDR3 is TGCGCCAGCAGCTGGGACAGGGGGTTCTCCTACGAGCAGTACTTC.

This clone was observed a single time. The rearrangement joins TRBV27 to TRBJ2-7, with 9 bases that match TRBD1. CDR3 length: 12 residues. CDR1 is MNHEY and CDR2 is SMNVEV in the germline V gene (reference sequence). In DNA, the CDR3 is TGTGCAGCGGGACAGGGAAAGCACGAGCAGTACTTC. Translating gives CAAGQGKHEQYF.

The chain has TRBV4-1 and TRBJ1-5; TRBD1 aligns across 9 bases. This CDR3 is 15 amino acids long. The V segment lost 4 bases and the J segment 6 bases; nucleotides outside the gene matches: 7. Looked up from germline, CDR1 is MGHRA and CDR2 is YSYEKL. The CDR3 spells CASSPWDREGQPQHF. In DNA, the CDR3 is TGCGCCAGCAGCCCCTGGGACAGGGAAGGTCAGCCCCAGCATTTT.

The gene calls are TRBV5-4 and TRBJ2-1; 13 nucleotides match TRBD2. This CDR3 region has 15 residues. The trim removed 4 bases at V and 8 bases at J, leaving 6 bases unmatched. CDR1 and CDR2 from the germline V gene are SGHNT and YYREEE (reference sequence). CDR3 residues: CASSPGLAGNDEQFF. The CDR3, as DNA: TGTGCCAGCAGCCCGGGACTAGCGGGAAACGATGAGCAGTTCTTC.

CDR3 residues: CASSERAQGKGSYEQYF. CDR3 in DNA: TGTGCCAGCAGTGAAAGGGCACAGGGGAAAGGGTCCTACGAGCAGTACTTC. The chain couples TRBV25-1 to TRBJ2-7, with TRBD1 matching 7 bases. Germline V gene sequence: CDR1 MGHDK, CDR2 SYGVNS. The CDR3 totals 17 residues. V lost 2 bases, J lost 1 base, and 11 bases stayed unmatched.

The chain combines TRBV2 with TRBJ2-7, with 8 bases matching TRBD2. Germline CDR1 reads SNHLY; CDR2 reads FYNNEI. This CDR3 is built from 18 residues. V was pared by 2 bases and J by 5 bases, with 17 bases of the junction left unmatched. The CDR3 loop is CASSENLAGQGLVDEQYF. The DNA of the CDR3 is TGTGCCAGCAGTGAAAATCTTGCTGGGCAGGGACTAGTTGACGAGCAGTACTTC.

The chain employs TRBV5-5 and TRBJ2-1, with 7 bases that match TRBD2. Germline V gene sequence: CDR1 SGHKS, CDR2 YYEKEE (reference sequence). This CDR3 region has 15 residues. J was trimmed by 0 bases and V by 4 bases; bases with no gene match: 4. CDR3 sequence (DNA): TGTGCCAGCAGCCCTTCTAGCGGCTCCTACAATGAGCAGTTCTTC. Translated, it gives CASSPSSGSYNEQFF.

V gene TRBV7-9 combines with J gene TRBJ2-3, with D unclear. Trimming pared 5 bases from V and 2 bases from J, leaving 11 bases between. Germline V lookup: CDR1 SEHNR, CDR2 FQNEAQ (reference sequence). The CDR3 extends over 14 amino acids. As DNA, the CDR3 is TGTGCCAGCAGCCCTGGCTCGGCCACAGATACGCAGTATTTT. It encodes CASSPGSATDTQYF.

This clone was recorded only once. The J gene is TRBJ1-1, the V gene TRBV27; 9 nucleotides agree with TRBD1. Germline trimming cut 6 bases from V and 3 bases from J; bases unmatched to any gene: 8. Per the germline V gene, CDR1 is MNHEY and CDR2 is SMNVEV (reference sequence). There are 15 residues in the CDR3. The CDR3 DNA reads as TGTGCCAGCAGCCAACAGGGGGCGGGAGACACTGAAGCTTTCTTT. Its translation: CASSQQGAGDTEAFF.

The chain joins TRBV11-2 to TRBJ2-7, with D unresolved. Germline CDR1 reads SGHAT; CDR2 reads FQNNGV. The CDR3 runs 12 residues. The V end lost 3 bases, the J end lost 2 bases, and 5 bases lay between the germline ends. CDR3 in amino acids: CASSFLPYEQYF. The CDR3 DNA reads TGTGCCAGCAGCTTCTTACCCTACGAGCAGTACTTC.

The CDR3 nucleotides are TGTGCCATCAGTGAGTCATCCCTCAATCAGCCCCAGCATTTT. It yields the protein CAISESSLNQPQHF. The genes are TRBV10-3 and TRBJ1-5; D call uncertain. The V end was cut by 0 bases, the J end by 3 bases, with 6 bases between. CDR3 size: 14 residues. Germline V gene sequence: CDR1 ENHRY, CDR2 SYGVKD.

The chain recombines TRBV5-1 with TRBJ2-1; D might be TRBD1 or TRBD2, each matching 5 bases. CDR3 length: 14 amino acids. Trimming took 6 bases from V and 2 from J, leaving 12 bases between them. CDR1 and CDR2 from the germline V gene are SGHRS and YFSETQ. The CDR3 nucleotides are TGCGCCAGCAAAGGGACGGGAACCTACAATGAGCAGTTCTTC. Translation: CASKGTGTYNEQFF. The variable domain in full, completed from reference TRBV5-1 and TRBJ2-1, reads KAGVTQTPRYLIKTRGQQVTLSCSPISGHRSVSWYQQTPGQGLQFLFEYFSETQRNKGNFPGRFSGRQFSNSRSEMNVSTLELGDSALYLCASKGTGTYNEQFFGPGTRLTVL.

In its sample, this clone was seen once. The J gene is TRBJ2-7, the V gene TRBV7-8; D is uncertain. Trimming removed 5 bases at V and 0 bases at J, with 14 bases between. The germline V gene encodes CDR1 SGHVS and CDR2 FQNEAQ. The CDR3 contains 15 residues. This CDR3 reads CASSPWFGSSYEQYF. CDR3 nucleotides: TGTGCCAGCAGCCCCTGGTTCGGAAGCTCCTACGAGCAGTACTTC.

The chain carries TRBV9 and TRBJ2-3; the D gene is possibly TRBD2 (5 bases). This CDR3 is 14 amino acids long. V was pared by 0 bases and J by 6 bases, with 11 bases between. Germline assignment: CDR1 SGDLS and CDR2 YYNGEE. CDR3 in amino acids: CASSVARWRDTQYF. CDR3 in DNA: TGTGCCAGCAGCGTAGCGCGTTGGAGGGATACGCAGTATTTT.

This clone was seen only once. CDR3 loop: CSVEGPNYGYTF. CDR3 sequence (DNA): TGCAGCGTTGAGGGTCCTAACTATGGCTACACCTTC. The chain joins TRBV29-1 to TRBJ1-2; D is uncertain. V lost 3 bases to trimming and J lost 0 bases, with 5 bases between them. There are 12 residues in the CDR3. CDR1 and CDR2 from the germline V gene are SQVTM and ANQGSEA.

The chain carries TRBV7-9 and TRBJ2-1; D is uncertain. Germline V gives CDR1 SEHNR, CDR2 FQNEAQ (reference sequence). There are 12 residues in the CDR3. The ends were cut back, 2 bases at V and 9 bases at J, with 8 bases in the middle. CDR3 bases: TGTGCCAGCAGCTTACGAAGTTTTGAGCAGTTCTTC. As protein: CASSLRSFEQFF.

The rearrangement uses TRBV18 and TRBJ2-7, with D unclear. V lost 1 base and J 0 bases, leaving 10 bases between the germline ends. From germline, CDR1 is KGHSH and CDR2 LQKENI. The CDR3 spans 15 residues. The CDR3 here is CASSPLESSSYEQYF. The CDR3 DNA reads as TGTGCCAGCTCACCACTGGAGAGTAGCTCCTACGAGCAGTACTTC.

The rearrangement joins TRBV30 to TRBJ1-1, with TRBD1 identical over 7 bases. CDR3 size: 12 residues. The ends lost 3 bases at V and 7 bases at J; junction bases unmatched: 5. In germline, CDR1 is GTSNPN, CDR2 SVGIG (reference sequence). As DNA, the CDR3 is TGTGCCTGGAGGGGGGGACAGCGTGAAGCTTTCTTT. Its translation is CAWRGGQREAFF.

The CDR3 DNA is TGTGCCGCAGGCGGGGGGCTTGGGAGTGAAGCCGGGGAGCTGTTTTTT. Residues: CAAGGGLGSEAGELFF. The V and J genes are TRBV15 and TRBJ2-2, with TRBD2 identical over 8 bases. Trimming cost V 11 bases and J 6 bases; bases outside gene matches: 17. Germline V gives CDR1 LNHNV, CDR2 YYDKDF (reference sequence). This CDR3 is built from 16 residues. The full variable domain, in which reference TRBV15 and TRBJ2-2 provide the parts outside the CDR3, is DAMVIQNPRYQVTQFGKPVTLSCSQTLNHNVMYWYQQKSSQAPKLLFHYYDKDFNNEADTPDNFQSRRPNTSFCFLDIRSPGLGDTAMYLCAAGGGLGSEAGELFFGEGSRLTVL.

For this clone: The sample contains more than one DNA sequence encoding this CDR3. This chain joins TRBV9 and TRBJ2-5; either TRBD1 or TRBD2 may fit D (5 bases each). The V gene's germline CDR1 is SGDLS and CDR2 YYNGEE. Trimming removed 2 bases from V and 2 bases from J, with 10 bases in between. The CDR3 totals 14 residues. The CDR3 loop is CASSVGGSQETQYF. As DNA, the CDR3 is TGTGCCAGCAGCGTTGGGGGTTCTCAAGAGACCCAGTACTTC.

Turning to this clone: The sample carries other DNA sequences with the same CDR3. The V and J genes are TRBV2 and TRBJ2-1; D ambiguous. V was shortened by 6 bases and J by 5 bases, with 8 bases between the two germline ends. CDR3 length equals 12 residues. CDR1 and CDR2 (germline): SNHLY, FYNNEI. The CDR3 bases are TGTGCCAGCAGCGGGCGGAACAATGAGCAGTTCTTC. This sequence encodes CASSGRNNEQFF.

The chain joins TRBV2 to TRBJ2-7; D possibly uses TRBD1 or TRBD2 (5 bases each). This CDR3 is 17 amino acids long. The V gene lost 3 bases and the J gene lost 2 bases, with 20 bases spanning the gap. Germline lookup yields CDR1 SNHLY and CDR2 FYNNEI. DNA for the CDR3: TGTGCCAGCAGTGAGATGCCTGGGACGGAGCTTGCCTACGAGCAGTACTTC. Its protein product is CASSEMPGTELAYEQYF.

In nucleotides, the CDR3 is TGTGCCAGCAGCACAATGGACAGGAGCTCCTACAATGAGCAGTTCTTC. This sequence encodes CASSTMDRSSYNEQFF. This chain links TRBV9 with TRBJ2-1; 7 bases fit TRBD1. The length of the CDR3 is 16 residues. J lost 0 bases, V lost 4 bases, and 7 bases had no gene match. Per the germline V gene, CDR1 is SGDLS and CDR2 is YYNGEE.

The gene calls are TRBV29-1 and TRBJ2-7; TRBD1 agrees at 7 bases. From germline, CDR1 is SQVTM and CDR2 ANQGSEA. The CDR3 totals 13 residues. V was clipped by 0 bases and J by 2 bases; unmatched bases: 1. CDR3 loop: CSVEEGTAYEQYF. The CDR3 DNA reads as TGCAGCGTTGAAGAAGGGACAGCCTACGAGCAGTACTTC.